These 32 T cell receptor beta chains came from one sample sequenced in a study of regulatory T cells in long-lasting Graves disease. Building the TCR beta libraries relied on iRepertoire HTBI primers, and CDR3 regions underwent Arm-PCR. TCRdb called the multiplex PCR reads again in MiXCR, with one record for every CDR3 protein. The table has fewer than 450,000 distinct CDR3 sequences, around 20% seen once. Regarding time point: persistent/refractory GD, antithyroid drugs over 5 years with positive TRAb. TCR sequences were obtained from RNA taken from PBMCs. The sequencing here drew on peripheral blood mononuclear cells (PBMCs), taken when the disease was refractory, from a patient treated with antithyroid drugs. The receptors derive from a female donor with Graves disease.

This clonotype was picked up a small number of times. This chain joins TRBV3-1 and TRBJ2-2; 13 bases are shared with TRBD2. V dropped 4 bases and J dropped 7; count of bases not matched to a gene: 6. The germline gives CDR1 LGHDT, CDR2 YNNKEL (reference sequence). CDR3 length: 16 amino acids. In nucleotides, the CDR3 is TGTGCCAGCAGCCCTGGACTAGCGGGAGCCGTCGGGGAGCTGTTTTTT. Translation: CASSPGLAGAVGELFF.

This clonotype was seen more than once but under ten times. V gene TRBV7-9 combines with J gene TRBJ2-7; TRBD1 or TRBD2 may be the D gene (5 bases each). CDR1 SEHNR and CDR2 FQNEAQ come from the germline V gene (reference sequence). Trimming took 9 bases from V and 2 from J, leaving 14 bases between them. This CDR3 is 13 amino acids long. The CDR3 sequence: CASGTMETYEQYF. CDR3 DNA: TGTGCCAGTGGGACGATGGAGACCTACGAGCAGTACTTC.

In this sample, this clonotype turned up a few times. V gene TRBV4-3 combines with J gene TRBJ1-4; possibly TRBD1 for D (6 bases). The V and J ends lost 0 bases and 0 bases respectively, with 11 bases between them. The V gene's germline CDR1 is LGHNA and CDR2 YSLEER. The CDR3 loop spans 17 amino acids. This CDR3 reads CASSQDSGQTTNEKLFF. DNA for the CDR3: TGCGCCAGCAGCCAAGATAGTGGACAGACAACTAATGAAAAACTGTTTTTT.

This clonotype has just a few counts. The chain employs TRBV19 and TRBJ1-4, with 7 bases lining up with TRBD1. The CDR3 loop spans 14 amino acids. After removal of 5 bases from V and 4 bases from J, the junction contained 4 bases not matched to a gene. CDR1 and CDR2 (germline): LNHDA, SQIVND (reference sequence). The CDR3 DNA follows: TGTGCCAGTAGTCCCCGGGACAGTAATGAAAAACTGTTTTTT. Its protein product is CASSPRDSNEKLFF.

This clonotype has at least ten counts. The CDR3 DNA sequence: TGTGCCAGCAGGTCTCTAGCGGGAGGCGAGCAGTACTTC. It is translated as CASRSLAGGEQYF. This sequence joins TRBV27 and TRBJ2-7, with TRBD2 matching over 11 bases. V was pared by 6 bases and J by 6 bases, with 4 bases of the junction left unmatched. There are 13 residues in the CDR3. Germline CDR1 is MNHEY and CDR2 is SMNVEV (reference sequence).

V gene TRBV20-1 combines with J gene TRBJ2-7, with D hard to call. The length of the CDR3 is 12 residues. Germline-derived CDR1 and CDR2 are DFQATT and SNEGSKA (reference sequence). Trimming shortened V by 2 bases and J by 4 bases, and 9 bases separated the two germline ends. DNA for the CDR3: TGCAGTGCTAGAATTAAGGGATACGAGCAGTACTTC. It yields the protein CSARIKGYEQYF.

This clonotype occurred a few times. The chain employs TRBV28 and TRBJ1-1, with TRBD1 identical over 7 bases. The V segment lost 5 bases and the J segment 2 bases; nucleotides outside the gene matches: 8. Germline V lookup: CDR1 MDHEN, CDR2 SYDVKM. This CDR3 spans 15 amino acids. The CDR3 nucleotides read TGTGCCAGCAGTCAAACAGGGGTTATAAACACTGAAGCTTTCTTT. Its protein is CASSQTGVINTEAFF.

This clonotype was counted only a few times. V and J are TRBV28 and TRBJ2-7; D is possibly TRBD1 (5 bases). The CDR3 consists of 13 residues. CDR1 is MDHEN, CDR2 SYDVKM, per germline. Trimming took off 1 base at V and 7 bases at J, with 11 bases between the two ends. The CDR3 protein is CASSLSGIREQYF. The CDR3 nucleotides read TGTGCCAGCAGTTTATCAGGGATTAGGGAGCAGTACTTC.

The chain carries TRBV7-9 and TRBJ2-5; 11 bases are shared with TRBD2. Trimming cost V 4 bases and J 5 bases; bases outside gene matches: 6. From germline, CDR1 is SEHNR and CDR2 FQNEAQ (reference sequence). The CDR3 extends over 15 amino acids. The CDR3 region has the DNA TGTGCCAGCAGCTCCTTACTAGCGGGAGACGAGACCCAGTACTTC. Translated: CASSSLLAGDETQYF.

This clonotype was seen a handful of times. The chain is built from TRBV7-6 and TRBJ2-5; D unclear. The CDR3 spans 15 residues. The germline V and J ends were trimmed by 4 bases and 3 bases, with 15 bases remaining between them. CDR1 is SGHVS, CDR2 FNYEAQ, per germline. Here the CDR3 reads CASSWDGVRKETQYF. The DNA of the CDR3 is TGTGCCAGCAGCTGGGATGGGGTCAGAAAAGAGACCCAGTACTTC.

This clonotype appeared a few times. The genes are TRBV29-1 and TRBJ2-2; D not certain. V was cut by 5 bases and J by 0 bases, with 7 bases left in between. This CDR3 contains 13 residues. From germline, CDR1 is SQVTM and CDR2 ANQGSEA. CDR3 DNA: TGCAGCGTTCGCCAGGCGAACACCGGGGAGCTGTTTTTT. Protein sequence: CSVRQANTGELFF.

This clonotype has only a few counts. V gene TRBV7-3 combines with J gene TRBJ2-7, with 12 bases matching TRBD2. Germline V gives CDR1 SGHTA, CDR2 FQGTGA. This CDR3 comprises 14 residues. V gave up 5 bases and J gave up 6 bases; unmatched junction bases: 5. CDR3 in DNA: TGTGCCAGCAGCCTCGGACTAGCGGGATCCGAGCAGTACTTC. Amino acids: CASSLGLAGSEQYF.

The chain is built from TRBV11-2 and TRBJ2-2; 11 bases agree with TRBD2. V shed 5 bases, J shed 5 bases, and the junction held 7 bases outside the gene matches. Germline-derived CDR1 and CDR2 are SGHAT and FQNNGV. CDR3 length equals 16 residues. The DNA for the CDR3 is TGTGCCAGCAGCCACACTAGCGGGAGTGTAACCGGGGAGCTGTTTTTT. Protein sequence: CASSHTSGSVTGELFF.

V gene TRBV28 combines with J gene TRBJ2-7, with 7 bases aligning to TRBD2. V shed 5 bases, J shed 7 bases, and the junction held 17 bases outside the gene matches. CDR1 and CDR2 from the germline V gene are MDHEN and SYDVKM. The CDR3 is 16 residues long. This CDR3 reads CASSEIRGGLTREQYF. CDR3 sequence (DNA): TGTGCCAGCAGTGAAATACGGGGAGGGCTTACTAGGGAGCAGTACTTC.

V usage is TRBV5-1 and J usage is TRBJ2-2; tentative D call: TRBD2 (5 bases). This CDR3 comprises 15 residues. Trimming removed 4 bases at V and 4 bases at J, with 14 bases between. Germline V gene data show CDR1 as SGHRS and CDR2 as YFSETQ. CDR3 bases: TGCGCCAGCAGCGTGAATTTAGCGTCCACCGGGGAGCTGTTTTTT. This sequence encodes CASSVNLASTGELFF.

J is TRBJ2-1 and V is TRBV11-1; D not certain. V was clipped by 1 base and J by 10 bases, with 14 bases between them. Germline V gene lookup returns CDR1 SGHAT and CDR2 FQDESV (reference sequence). There are 14 residues in the CDR3. The CDR3 loop is CASSLVVSESEQFF. As DNA, the CDR3 is TGTGCCAGCAGCTTAGTCGTGAGCGAATCCGAGCAGTTCTTC.

Turning to this clonotype: The junction departs from germline at one end; a sequencing error may be responsible. The V and J genes are TRBV11-1 and TRBJ2-6; the D call may be TRBD1 or TRBD2 (5 bases each). Germline V lookup: CDR1 SGHAT, CDR2 FQDESV (reference sequence). The CDR3 runs 18 residues. The CDR3 loop reads CASSLTRGFLSGANVLTF. The CDR3 nucleotides read TGCGCCAGCAGCCTGACGAGGGGCTTTCTTTCTGGGGCCAACGTCCTGACTTTC.

The V and J genes are TRBV6-2 or TRBV6-3 and TRBJ2-1; the D gene could be TRBD1 or TRBD2 (5 bases each). CDR1 and CDR2 (germline): MNHEY, SVGEGT. This CDR3 spans 13 amino acids. V lost 7 bases to trimming and J lost 9 bases, with 16 bases between them. In DNA form, the CDR3 reads TGTGCCAGCAACGACGGGGCTAGCAGTGAGCAGTTCTTC. As protein: CASNDGASSEQFF.

This clonotype was seen more than once but under ten times. V usage is TRBV2 and J usage is TRBJ2-1; TRBD2 matches 8 bases. V was pared by 7 bases and J by 6 bases, with 8 bases of the junction left unmatched. Germline V CDR1 and CDR2: SNHLY, FYNNEI. The CDR3 has 14 residues. The DNA for the CDR3 is TGTGCCAGCACAAGCGGGAGTGTCTCCAATGAGCAGTTCTTC. Protein product: CASTSGSVSNEQFF. The variable domain in full, completed from reference TRBV2 and TRBJ2-1, reads EPEVTQTPSHQVTQMGQEVILRCVPISNHLYFYWYRQILGQKVEFLVSFYNNEISEKSEIFDDQFSVERPDGSNFTLKIRSTKLEDSAMYFCASTSGSVSNEQFFGPGTRLTVL.

The V and J genes are TRBV19 and TRBJ2-2; the match to TRBD2 covers 7 bases. Germline CDR1 and CDR2: LNHDA and SQIVND (reference sequence). V gave up 0 bases and J gave up 6 bases; unmatched junction bases: 10. The CDR3 length is 17 residues. The CDR3 sequence: CASSIDRGRAKSGELFF. The CDR3, as DNA: TGTGCCAGTAGTATAGATCGAGGGAGGGCCAAGTCCGGGGAGCTGTTTTTT.

There are a few counts of this clonotype. The J gene is TRBJ2-7, the V gene TRBV6-1, with 10 bases fitting TRBD2. Germline assignment: CDR1 MNHNS and CDR2 SASEGT. The V and J ends lost 6 bases and 5 bases, in that order; junction bases with no gene match: 13. The CDR3 runs to 16 residues. CDR3 amino acids: CASSYARTSGRNEQYF. CDR3 DNA sequence: TGTGCCAGCAGCTACGCCCGGACTAGCGGACGCAACGAGCAGTACTTC.

This clonotype turned up a few times. The chain is built from TRBV6-1 and TRBJ1-3, with no clear D. V lost 1 base, J lost 0 bases, and 10 bases lay in between. The CDR3 spans 16 residues. Looked up from germline, CDR1 is MNHNS and CDR2 is SASEGT. The CDR3 nucleotides read TGTGCCAGCAGTGAAGAGGCGGCAAACTCTGGAAACACCATATATTTT. Its translation: CASSEEAANSGNTIYF.

This clonotype has at least ten counts. This rearrangement joins TRBV9 to TRBJ2-5; D is undetermined. Germline CDR1 SGDLS, CDR2 YYNGEE. The CDR3 extends over 15 amino acids. Trimming left V 4 bases short and J 1 base short, with 14 bases between. CDR3 DNA: TGTGCCAGCAGCAGAGTCGGACGTACCCAAGAGACCCAGTACTTC. Amino acid sequence: CASSRVGRTQETQYF.

This clonotype appeared many times. This chain uses TRBV5-1 with TRBJ2-7, with a possible D match to TRBD1 (6 bases). The CDR3 totals 14 residues. Between the trimmed V and J ends, which lost 0 bases and 6 bases, there was a span of 13 bases. Germline lookup yields CDR1 SGHRS and CDR2 YFSETQ. The CDR3: CASSLAAGVGEQYF. CDR3 DNA: TGCGCCAGCAGCTTGGCGGCAGGGGTGGGCGAGCAGTACTTC.

CDR3 DNA sequence: TGTGCCAGCAGTGGGACTCTCACAGATACGCAGTATTTT. Translation gives CASSGTLTDTQYF. V usage is TRBV2 and J usage is TRBJ2-3, with TRBD2 as a possible D gene (5 bases). Looked up from germline, CDR1 is SNHLY and CDR2 is FYNNEI. There are 13 residues in the CDR3. The germline V and J ends were trimmed by 4 bases and 2 bases, with 7 bases remaining between them.

The V and J genes are TRBV18 and TRBJ1-1; 8 bases align to TRBD1. Trimming removed 3 bases from V and 0 bases from J; junction bases left unmatched: 3. The germline V gene has CDR1 KGHSH and CDR2 LQKENI. The CDR3 runs to 15 residues. The CDR3 loop reads CASSPQTGVNTEAFF. The CDR3 DNA reads as TGTGCCAGCTCACCTCAGACAGGGGTGAACACTGAAGCTTTCTTT. The variable domain in full, completed from reference TRBV18 and TRBJ1-1, reads NAGVMQNPRHLVRRRGQEARLRCSPMKGHSHVYWYRQLPEEGLKFMVYLQKENIIDESGMPKERFSAEFPKEGPSILRIQQVVRGDSAAYFCASSPQTGVNTEAFFGQGTRLTVV.

Concerning this clonotype itself: One base away lies a much larger clone, so this may be a sequencing read error. The J gene is TRBJ2-2, the V gene TRBV15; tentatively, D is TRBD1 or TRBD2 (5 bases each). Germline V gives CDR1 LNHNV, CDR2 YYDKDF (reference sequence). The CDR3 covers 19 residues. The CDR3 protein is CATSSDILTGTWFTGELLF. CDR3 coding DNA: TGTGCCACCAGCAGCGACATACTTACCGGGACGTGGTTCACCGGGGAGCTGCTTTTT.

At least ten counts were recorded for this clonotype. The V gene is TRBV2, the J gene TRBJ2-2, with a weak D call TRBD1 (5 bases). This CDR3 region has 15 residues. Germline CDR1 SNHLY, CDR2 FYNNEI. With 3 bases removed from V and 1 base from J, the gap between germline ends came to 9 bases. The CDR3 here is CASSDQGLNTGELFF. CDR3 nucleotides: TGTGCCAGCAGTGATCAGGGATTGAACACCGGGGAGCTGTTTTTT.

This sequence joins TRBV11-1 and TRBJ2-2; D remains ambiguous. Trimming removed 5 bases at V and 0 bases at J, with 7 bases between. CDR3 length: 14 amino acids. Germline-derived CDR1 and CDR2 are SGHAT and FQDESV (reference sequence). The CDR3 nucleotides are TGTGCCAGCAGCAAAACAACGAACACCGGGGAGCTGTTTTTT. It translates to CASSKTTNTGELFF.

In the case of this clonotype: A much larger clone is a single base away; this may be a read error. The rearrangement uses TRBV6-1 and TRBJ1-1; D possibly corresponds to TRBD1 (5 bases). This CDR3 is built from 17 residues. CDR1 and CDR2 (germline): MNHNS, SASEGT. V gave up 5 bases and J gave up 0 bases, with 19 bases separating them. The CDR3 is CASSHQTAPRVNTEAFF. The CDR3 nucleotides read TGTGCCAGCAGTCACCAGACAGCCCCGAGAGTGAACACTGAAGCTTTCTTT.

This clonotype was detected many times. The chain joins TRBV28 to TRBJ1-1; no definite D call. Trimming removed 3 bases at V and 1 base at J, with 6 bases between. From germline, CDR1 is MDHEN and CDR2 SYDVKM. This CDR3 region has 13 residues. CDR3 DNA: TGTGCCAGCAGTTTCCACCAGAACACTGAAGCTTTCTTT. The encoded protein is CASSFHQNTEAFF.

This clonotype has a count of ten or more. J is TRBJ1-5 and V is TRBV7-2; D gene uncertain. The CDR3 consists of 13 residues. V was cut by 1 base and J by 6 bases, with 7 bases left in between. Germline V gene lookup returns CDR1 SGHTA and CDR2 FQGNSA. The CDR3 DNA reads as TGTGCCAGCAGCTTAGTGCCTGTTCAGCCCCAGCATTTT. It codes for CASSLVPVQPQHF.